The 8 T cell receptor beta chains reported below all come from one sample, sequenced in a study of identifying expanded T cells in peripheral blood. Assay used: immunoSEQ multiplex PCR; TCRdb lists only in-frame clones, some missing. The data contain about 90,000 clones, 88% of them singletons. Sequences were obtained from blood. The source is a person between 18 and 75 years old in good health.

CDR3 sequence (DNA): TGTGCCAGCTCACCACTCCCTCCTCGATTAGCGGGAGGCACCGGGGAGCTGTTTTTT. This gives the protein CASSPLPPRLAGGTGELFF. This chain links TRBV18 with TRBJ2-2; 10 bases are shared with TRBD2. The CDR3 is 19 amino acids. Germline CDR1 reads KGHSH; CDR2 reads LQKENI. V lost 1 base to trimming and J lost 4 bases; unmatched junction nucleotides: 12.

The V call is TRBV5-4, the J call TRBJ2-3, with D uncertain. In germline, CDR1 is SGHNT, CDR2 YYREEE (reference sequence). CDR3 size: 15 residues. Trimming removed 1 base at V and 0 bases at J, with 9 bases between. The CDR3 here is CASSLMGRSTDTQYF. The CDR3 DNA reads as TGTGCCAGCAGCTTGATGGGCAGAAGCACAGATACGCAGTATTTT.

The rearrangement links TRBV5-1 to TRBJ2-5; 16 bases agree with TRBD2. Germline V gene data show CDR1 as SGHRS and CDR2 as YFSETQ. V shed 4 bases, J shed 5 bases, and the junction held 5 bases outside the gene matches. The CDR3 runs 16 residues. The CDR3 region is CASSTGTSGRVETQYF. The CDR3 DNA reads as TGCGCCAGCAGCACTGGGACTAGCGGGAGGGTGGAGACCCAGTACTTC.

This sequence joins TRBV28 and TRBJ2-7; D remains ambiguous. CDR3 size: 12 residues. The V gene lost 6 bases and the J gene lost 6 bases, with 12 bases spanning the gap. Germline values: CDR1 MDHEN, CDR2 SYDVKM. The CDR3: CASSNPKREQYF. For the CDR3, the DNA is TGTGCCAGCAGCAATCCGAAGCGCGAGCAGTACTTC.

The genes are TRBV19 and TRBJ2-1; TRBD2 matches 11 bases. Germline V CDR1 and CDR2: LNHDA, SQIVND (reference sequence). V shed 3 bases and J 6 bases; nucleotides not matched to a gene: 7. The CDR3 length is 16 residues. The CDR3: CASSIYSGGASNEQFF. As DNA, the CDR3 is TGTGCCAGTAGTATTTATAGCGGGGGGGCTAGCAATGAGCAGTTCTTC.

The rearrangement uses TRBV2 and TRBJ2-5, with D unresolved. This CDR3 has 13 residues. Trimming removed 1 base from V and 1 base from J, with 4 bases in between. The V gene's germline CDR1 is SNHLY and CDR2 FYNNEI. CDR3 sequence (DNA): TGTGCCAGCAGTGAAGACGGCCAAGAGACCCAGTACTTC. This codes for CASSEDGQETQYF.

This clone has just one count. CDR3: CASNDRGNTEAFF. CDR3 in DNA: TGTGCCAGCAATGACAGGGGAAACACTGAAGCTTTCTTT. The chain uses TRBV6-6 and TRBJ1-1; 8 bases agree with TRBD1. The CDR3 covers 13 residues. Trimming cost V 7 bases and J 2 bases; bases outside gene matches: 3. Germline CDR1 MNHNY, CDR2 SVGAGI (reference sequence).

The chain uses TRBV19 and TRBJ2-4, with D maybe TRBD1 (6 bases). Germline CDR1 LNHDA, CDR2 SQIVND (reference sequence). Trimming took off 5 bases at V and 2 bases at J, with 22 bases between the two ends. This CDR3 has 18 residues. The CDR3 DNA is TGTGCCAGTAGTCTGGGGGCGACAGTATCGTTAACCAAAAACATTCAGTACTTC. Translation: CASSLGATVSLTKNIQYF.